This TCR beta chain was found in a study of blood T cell repertoires in COVID-19. Background on the study: Both acute and convalescent COVID-19 samples were obtained from the United States, Italy and Spain. From T cells, B-cell-depleted T cells, or PBMCs came the material, which was cDNA or gDNA.

Authors' analysis steps: Reference gene primer amplification in the assay estimated nucleated cell counts. The method was immunoSEQ multiplex PCR; TCRdb's version includes in-frame clones alone and lacks a portion of them. The V and J calls and clone size are taken from that table; D and trimming were inferred from the DNA. The sample includes some 170,000 clones, about three quarters of them seen just once. Looked up from germline, CDR1 is SNHLY and CDR2 is FYNNEI. V lost 6 bases and J lost 6; bases outside the gene matches: 7. The CDR3 runs to 14 residues. Sequenced: peripheral blood. The sequence came from a man between 60 and 75 years old with acute or convalescent COVID-19. This chain connects TRBV2 to TRBJ2-1, with TRBD2 identical over 8 bases. CDR3 in DNA: TGTGCCAGCAGCCAACTAGCGGAGCTCAATGAGCAGTTCTTC. The encoded protein is CASSQLAELNEQFF.